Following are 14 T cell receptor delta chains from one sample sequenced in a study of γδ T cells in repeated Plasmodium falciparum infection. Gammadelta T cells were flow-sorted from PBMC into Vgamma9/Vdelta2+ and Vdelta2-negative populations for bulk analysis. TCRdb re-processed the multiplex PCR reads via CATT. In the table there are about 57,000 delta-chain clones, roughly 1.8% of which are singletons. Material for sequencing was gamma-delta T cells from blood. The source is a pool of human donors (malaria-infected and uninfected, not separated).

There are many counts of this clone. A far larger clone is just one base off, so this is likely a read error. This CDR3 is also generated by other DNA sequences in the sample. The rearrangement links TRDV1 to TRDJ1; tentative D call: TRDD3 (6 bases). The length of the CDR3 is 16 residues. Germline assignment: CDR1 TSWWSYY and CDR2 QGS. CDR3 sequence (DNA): TGTGCTCTCGGGGAAAGTGGGGGGGGACCCACCGATAAACTCATCTTT. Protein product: CALGESGGGPTDKLIF.

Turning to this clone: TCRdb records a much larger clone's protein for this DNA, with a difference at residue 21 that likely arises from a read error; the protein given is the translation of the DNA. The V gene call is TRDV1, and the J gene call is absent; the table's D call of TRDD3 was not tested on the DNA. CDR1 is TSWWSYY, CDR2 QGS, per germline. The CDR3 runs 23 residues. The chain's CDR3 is CALGDHVVPYLLYWGFYTDKPIF. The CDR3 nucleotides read TGTGCTCTTGGGGACCACGTGGTTCCCTACTTACTCTACTGGGGGTTTTACACCGATAAACCCATCTTT.

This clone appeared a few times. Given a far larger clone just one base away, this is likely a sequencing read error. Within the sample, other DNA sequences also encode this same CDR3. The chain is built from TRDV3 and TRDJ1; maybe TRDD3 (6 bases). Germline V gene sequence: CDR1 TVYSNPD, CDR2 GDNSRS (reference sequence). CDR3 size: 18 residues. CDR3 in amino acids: CAFPKATYGDCSADKLIF. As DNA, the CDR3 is TGTGCCTTTCCCAAGGCTACGTACGGGGATTGTAGCGCCGATAAGCTCATCTTT.

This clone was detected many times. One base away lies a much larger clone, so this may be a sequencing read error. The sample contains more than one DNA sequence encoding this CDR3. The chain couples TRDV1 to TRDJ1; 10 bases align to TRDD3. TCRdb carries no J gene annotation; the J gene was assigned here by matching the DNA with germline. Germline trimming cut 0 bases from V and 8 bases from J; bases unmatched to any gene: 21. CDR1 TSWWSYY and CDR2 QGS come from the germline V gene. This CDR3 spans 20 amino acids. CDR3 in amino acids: CALGELSNRPTLGDTDKLIF. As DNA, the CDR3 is TGTGCTCTTGGGGAACTAAGTAACCGGCCTACCTTGGGGGATACTGACAAACTCATCTTT.

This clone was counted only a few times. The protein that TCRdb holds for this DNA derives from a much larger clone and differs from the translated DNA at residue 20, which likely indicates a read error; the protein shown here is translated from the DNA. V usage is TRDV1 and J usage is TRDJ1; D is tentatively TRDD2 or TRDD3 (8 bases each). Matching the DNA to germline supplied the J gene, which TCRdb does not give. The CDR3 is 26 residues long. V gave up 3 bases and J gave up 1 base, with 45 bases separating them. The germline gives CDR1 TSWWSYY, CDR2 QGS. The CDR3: CALGDTTSGSHFLRFKLGVPTDKLIF. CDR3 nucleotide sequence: TGTGCTCTTGGGGATACTACTTCGGGGAGCCACTTCCTACGTTTTAAACTGGGGGTCCCCACCGATAAACTCATCTTT.

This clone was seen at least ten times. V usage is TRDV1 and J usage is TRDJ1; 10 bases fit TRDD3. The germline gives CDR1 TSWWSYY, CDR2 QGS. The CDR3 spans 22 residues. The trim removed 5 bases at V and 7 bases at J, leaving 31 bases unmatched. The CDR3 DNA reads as TGTGCTCTTGGGACCAATCCCAAATTTTCCTACCCGACTGGGGGATTCTGGAGTAAACTCATCTTT. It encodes CALGTNPKFSYPTGGFWSKLIF.

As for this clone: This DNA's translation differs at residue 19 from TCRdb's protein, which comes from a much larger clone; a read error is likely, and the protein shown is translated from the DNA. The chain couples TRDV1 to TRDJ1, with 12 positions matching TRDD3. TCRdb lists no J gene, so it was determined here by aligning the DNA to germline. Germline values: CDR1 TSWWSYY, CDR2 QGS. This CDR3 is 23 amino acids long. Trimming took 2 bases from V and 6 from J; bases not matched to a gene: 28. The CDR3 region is CALGEGLKAFLFLLGDTPNKLIF. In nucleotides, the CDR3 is TGTGCTCTTGGGGAAGGCTTAAAAGCCTTCCTATTCTTGCTGGGGGATACGCCCAATAAACTCATCTTT.

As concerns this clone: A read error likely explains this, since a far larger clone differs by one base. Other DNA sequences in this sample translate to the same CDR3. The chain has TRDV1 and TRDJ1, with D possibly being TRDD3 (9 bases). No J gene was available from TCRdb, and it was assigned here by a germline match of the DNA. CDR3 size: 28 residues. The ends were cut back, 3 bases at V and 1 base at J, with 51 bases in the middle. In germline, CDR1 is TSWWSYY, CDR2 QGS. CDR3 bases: TGTGCTCTTGGGGAGCTAGGGGGTCGGGTCTTCTTTCGGGCTTCCTACGAGCTGGGGGATTTTCGCACCGATAAACTCATCTTT. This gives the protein CALGELGGRVFFRASYELGDFRTDKLIF.

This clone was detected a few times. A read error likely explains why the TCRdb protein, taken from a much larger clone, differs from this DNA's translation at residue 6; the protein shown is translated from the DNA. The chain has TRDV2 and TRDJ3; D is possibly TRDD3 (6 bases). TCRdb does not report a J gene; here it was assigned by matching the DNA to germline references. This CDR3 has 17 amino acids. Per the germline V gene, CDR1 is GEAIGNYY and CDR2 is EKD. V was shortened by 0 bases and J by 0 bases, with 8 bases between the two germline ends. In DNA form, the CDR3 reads TGTGCCTGTGACACCAGGGGGAGCTCCTGGGACACCCGACAGATGTTTTTC. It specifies CACDTRGSSWDTRQMFF.

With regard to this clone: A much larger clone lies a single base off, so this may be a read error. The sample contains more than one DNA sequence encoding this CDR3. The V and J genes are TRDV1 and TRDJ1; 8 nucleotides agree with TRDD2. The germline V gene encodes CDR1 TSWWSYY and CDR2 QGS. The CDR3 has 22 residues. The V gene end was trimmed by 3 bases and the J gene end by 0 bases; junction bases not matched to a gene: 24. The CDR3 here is CALGDAFLAYDPPLTYTDKLIF. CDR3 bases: TGTGCTCTTGGGGACGCCTTCCTAGCGTACGATCCCCCACTGACGTACACCGATAAACTCATCTTT.

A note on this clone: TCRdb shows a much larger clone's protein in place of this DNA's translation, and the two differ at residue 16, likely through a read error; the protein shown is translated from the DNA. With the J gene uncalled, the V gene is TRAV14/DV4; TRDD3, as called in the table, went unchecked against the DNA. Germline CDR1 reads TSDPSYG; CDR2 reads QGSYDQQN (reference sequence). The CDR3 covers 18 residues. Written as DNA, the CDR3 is TGTGCAATCATACACCTACGTTTTGGGGGGATACGTACCGATAAACCCATCTTT. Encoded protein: CAIIHLRFGGIRTDKPIF.

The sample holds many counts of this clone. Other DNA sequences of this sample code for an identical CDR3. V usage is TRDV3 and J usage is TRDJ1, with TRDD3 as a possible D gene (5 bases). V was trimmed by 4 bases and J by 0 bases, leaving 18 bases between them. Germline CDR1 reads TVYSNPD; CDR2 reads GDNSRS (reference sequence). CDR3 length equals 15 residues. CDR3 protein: CAYTSGVLYTDKLIF. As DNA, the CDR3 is TGTGCCTACACCTCGGGGGTTTTGTACACCGATAAACTCATCTTT.

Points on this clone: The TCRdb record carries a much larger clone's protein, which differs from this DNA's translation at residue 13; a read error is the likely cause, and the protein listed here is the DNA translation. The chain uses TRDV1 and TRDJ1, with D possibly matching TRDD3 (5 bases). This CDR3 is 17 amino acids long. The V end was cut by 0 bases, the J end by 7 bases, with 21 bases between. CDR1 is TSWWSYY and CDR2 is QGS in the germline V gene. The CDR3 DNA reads TGTGCTCTTGGGGAACTAAGAGCCCTCTGGGTCGCCGGTAAACTCATCTTT. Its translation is CALGELRALWVAGKLIF.

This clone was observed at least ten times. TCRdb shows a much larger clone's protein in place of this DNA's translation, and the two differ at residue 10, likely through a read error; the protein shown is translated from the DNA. The CDR3 protein is CALGDGVLRPGAHTDKLIF. In DNA form, the CDR3 reads TGTGCTCTTGGGGATGGAGTCCTACGGCCGGGGGCGCACACCGATAAACTCATCTTT. The V gene is TRDV1, the J gene TRDJ1; weak D call: TRDD2 (6 bases). In the absence of a J gene in TCRdb, the DNA was matched to germline to assign it here. CDR3 length: 19 amino acids. Trimming pared 3 bases from V and 0 bases from J, leaving 23 bases between. Per the germline V gene, CDR1 is TSWWSYY and CDR2 is QGS.